This T cell receptor beta chain was identified in a study of PD-L1 blockade in urothelial cancer. Libraries were prepared by immunoSEQ multiplex PCR; TCRdb keeps only in-frame clonotypes and omits some of them. The sample lists under 55,000 clones; approximately 78% were seen once. The time point denotes: peripheral blood 6 weeks after treatment start. J lost 1 base, V lost 4 bases, and 3 bases had no gene match. There are 14 residues in the CDR3. CDR1 and CDR2 from the germline V gene are PRHDT and FYEKMQ (reference sequence). This clone was seen only once. This chain connects TRBV13 to TRBJ1-1; the match to TRBD1 covers 7 bases. Material: PBMCs, obtained around atezolizumab (anti-PD-L1) treatment. The clonotype originates from a man aged 55 to 70 with urothelial cancer. The CDR3 spells CASSSRTGNTEAFF. CDR3 nucleotides: TGTGCCAGCAGCTCAAGGACAGGGAACACTGAAGCTTTCTTT.